The 27 T cell receptor beta chains below come from one sample, sequenced in a study of blood T cell repertoires in COVID-19. The protocol was immunoSEQ multiplex PCR, while the TCRdb copy is restricted to in-frame clones and leaves out a portion. The sample records tens of thousands of clones, roughly nine tenths being singletons. The sequenced sample was peripheral blood. These receptor sequences come from a woman aged 60-75 years with COVID-19, enrolled during active disease.

The chain recombines TRBV5-6 with TRBJ2-7; D is unresolved. The germline V and J ends were trimmed by 5 bases and 4 bases, with 13 bases remaining between them. This CDR3 is built from 13 residues. CDR1 is SGHDT, CDR2 YYEEEE, per germline. CDR3 bases: TGTGCCAGCAGTGAAACTGCCCTTTACGAGCAGTACTTC. As protein: CASSETALYEQYF.

The chain recombines TRBV24-1 with TRBJ1-5; D call uncertain. V was shortened by 9 bases and J by 4 bases, with 12 bases between the two germline ends. CDR1 and CDR2 from the germline V gene are KGHDR and SFDVKD. This CDR3 has 13 residues. The CDR3 sequence: CATGRGENQPQHF. As DNA, the CDR3 is TGTGCCACCGGACGGGGTGAGAATCAGCCCCAGCATTTT.

CDR3 region: CASSYSPGSDTGELFF. For the CDR3, the DNA is TGTGCCAGCAGTTACTCCCCAGGGTCGGACACCGGGGAGCTGTTTTTT. The rearrangement links TRBV6-5 to TRBJ2-2; D might be TRBD1 (5 bases). The CDR3 runs to 16 residues. CDR1 is MNHEY and CDR2 is SVGAGI in the germline V gene. With 0 bases removed from V and 3 bases from J, the gap between germline ends came to 11 bases.

The rearrangement joins TRBV7-4 to TRBJ2-1, with 11 bases that match TRBD1. The CDR3 contains 16 residues. V lost 7 bases, J lost 8 bases, and 13 bases stayed unmatched. Germline V lookup: CDR1 SGHVT, CDR2 SQSDAQ. In DNA form, the CDR3 reads TGTGCCAGCACCTGTAGCGGGACAGGGGGGTTCCATGAGCAGTTCTTC. This codes for CASTCSGTGGFHEQFF.

Comments on this clone: The same CDR3 also results from other DNA sequences found in this sample. The genes are TRBV6-5 and TRBJ2-7; 7 nucleotides agree with TRBD1. Germline CDR1 reads MNHEY; CDR2 reads SVGAGI. The CDR3 length is 13 residues. The V segment lost 5 bases and the J segment 0 bases; nucleotides outside the gene matches: 1. The CDR3 DNA reads TGTGCCAGCAGTCGACAGGGCTCCTACGAGCAGTACTTC. Its translation: CASSRQGSYEQYF.

V gene TRBV11-2 combines with J gene TRBJ2-7, with TRBD1 as a possible D gene (5 bases). The germline gives CDR1 SGHAT, CDR2 FQNNGV. V dropped 5 bases and J dropped 10 bases, with 18 bases sitting between them. The CDR3 has 13 amino acids. CDR3 in DNA: TGTGCCAGCAGCGTAGGTAGTGCAGGGCGACAGTACTTC. Its translation: CASSVGSAGRQYF.

The V call is TRBV4-1, the J call TRBJ2-7; 13 bases map to TRBD2. This CDR3 region has 18 residues. Germline CDR1 is MGHRA and CDR2 is YSYEKL. V gave up 1 base and J gave up 2 bases; unmatched junction bases: 8. CDR3 loop: CASSQGTVTSGRAYEQYF. The CDR3 DNA reads as TGCGCCAGCAGCCAAGGTACCGTTACTAGCGGGAGGGCCTACGAGCAGTACTTC.

V is TRBV16 and J is TRBJ2-1, with D maybe TRBD2 (5 bases). This CDR3 spans 16 amino acids. Germline loops: CDR1 KGHSY, CDR2 FQNENV. V lost 0 bases to trimming and J lost 0 bases, with 9 bases between them. The CDR3 is CASSQSEAVSYNEQFF. In DNA, the CDR3 is TGTGCCAGCAGCCAATCAGAAGCGGTCTCCTACAATGAGCAGTTCTTC.

V is TRBV11-3 and J is TRBJ1-5; D is ambiguous. The length of the CDR3 is 14 residues. The germline gives CDR1 SGHNT, CDR2 YENEEA. V lost 6 bases and J 5 bases, leaving 14 bases between the germline ends. CDR3 nucleotide sequence: TGTGCCAGCAGATCCCACTCCCCTCATCAGCCCCAGCATTTT. Translation: CASRSHSPHQPQHF.

The V and J genes are TRBV9 and TRBJ2-7; TRBD1 aligns across 8 bases. The CDR3 extends over 14 amino acids. The V and J ends lost 3 bases and 0 bases, in that order; junction bases with no gene match: 2. Germline values: CDR1 SGDLS, CDR2 YYNGEE. CDR3 sequence: CASSATGGSYEQYF. The CDR3 DNA reads TGTGCCAGCAGCGCAACAGGGGGCTCCTACGAGCAGTACTTC.

This chain joins TRBV3-1 (or the pseudogene TRBV3-2) and TRBJ1-2; no definite D call. Trimming shortened V by 0 bases and J by 0 bases, and 5 bases separated the two germline ends. The CDR3 loop spans 14 amino acids. Looked up from germline, CDR1 is LGHDT and CDR2 is YNNKEL (reference sequence). The CDR3 sequence: CASSQDAANYGYTF. In DNA, the CDR3 is TGTGCCAGCAGCCAAGATGCGGCTAACTATGGCTACACCTTC.

The rearrangement links TRBV5-1 to TRBJ2-1; 9 bases fit TRBD2. Germline V CDR1 and CDR2: SGHRS, YFSETQ. J was trimmed by 9 bases and V by 0 bases; bases with no gene match: 4. This CDR3 is built from 14 residues. CDR3 sequence: CASSLAAGGTEQFF. Written as DNA, the CDR3 is TGCGCCAGCAGCTTGGCCGCGGGAGGGACTGAGCAGTTCTTC.

V usage is TRBV27 and J usage is TRBJ2-7; the D gene is possibly TRBD1 (6 bases). CDR3 length: 14 amino acids. Trimming took off 3 bases at V and 1 base at J, with 10 bases between the two ends. Germline V lookup: CDR1 MNHEY, CDR2 SMNVEV (reference sequence). The CDR3 nucleotides read TGTGCCAGCAGTTTCCGGGGACATTCCTACGAGCAGTACTTC. Translated, it gives CASSFRGHSYEQYF.

The chain couples TRBV19 to TRBJ2-1; TRBD2 agrees at 12 bases. Germline V lookup: CDR1 LNHDA, CDR2 SQIVND (reference sequence). The CDR3 has 13 amino acids. Germline trimming cut 6 bases from V and 8 bases from J; bases unmatched to any gene: 2. CDR3 sequence reads: CASSRLAGDEQFF. The CDR3 nucleotides are TGTGCCAGTAGCCGACTAGCGGGGGATGAGCAGTTCTTC.

Details on this clone: Other DNA sequences in the same sample also yield this CDR3. The chain combines TRBV7-9 with TRBJ2-5; 7 nucleotides match TRBD2. Germline CDR1 SEHNR, CDR2 FQNEAQ (reference sequence). This CDR3 has 14 residues. The ends lost 4 bases at V and 1 base at J; junction bases unmatched: 3. The CDR3 region has the DNA TGTGCCAGCAGCTCCCCGGGAGGCCAAGAGACCCAGTACTTC. Its protein is CASSSPGGQETQYF.

V is TRBV29-1 and J is TRBJ1-2; possibly TRBD1 for D (5 bases). There are 12 residues in the CDR3. CDR1 is SQVTM and CDR2 is ANQGSEA in the germline V gene. Trimming took 6 bases from V and 2 from J, leaving 10 bases between them. The CDR3 spells CSVTAGNYGYTF. The CDR3 DNA is TGCAGCGTCACCGCAGGGAACTATGGCTACACCTTC.

This chain uses TRBV2 with TRBJ2-1, with 11 bases identical to TRBD2. The CDR3 runs 14 residues. Germline values: CDR1 SNHLY, CDR2 FYNNEI. Unmatched junction bases numbered 7, after V lost 5 bases and J lost 10 bases. The DNA of the CDR3 is TGTGCCAGCAGTTTCTTATCTAGCGGGGGGGAGCAGTTCTTC. Translated: CASSFLSSGGEQFF.

This chain uses TRBV6-5 with TRBJ2-7; 7 nucleotides line up with TRBD1. Germline V CDR1 and CDR2: MNHEY, SVGAGI. V shed 6 bases and J 0 bases; nucleotides not matched to a gene: 5. This CDR3 is built from 14 residues. Written as DNA, the CDR3 is TGTGCCAGCAGCAGACAGGGACACTCCTACGAGCAGTACTTC. Translating it yields CASSRQGHSYEQYF.

This chain links TRBV30 with TRBJ2-3, with D possibly being TRBD1 (7 bases). Trimming pared 5 bases from V and 2 bases from J, leaving 29 bases between. CDR1 and CDR2 from the germline V gene are GTSNPN and SVGIG (reference sequence). The CDR3 contains 19 residues. The CDR3 is CAWVGTDVGGPSPTDTQYF. CDR3 bases: TGTGCCTGGGTAGGGACAGATGTGGGGGGCCCGTCACCCACAGATACGCAGTATTTT.

The rearrangement uses TRBV15 and TRBJ2-5, with a tentative D call TRBD2 (6 bases). The CDR3 sequence is 14 residues long. Per the germline V gene, CDR1 is LNHNV and CDR2 is YYDKDF (reference sequence). The V end lost 1 base, the J end lost 5 bases, and 11 bases lay between the germline ends. The DNA of the CDR3 is TGTGCCACCAGCAGAGTAGGAGGGCCGGAGACCCAGTACTTC. This codes for CATSRVGGPETQYF.

This clone was observed a few times. This chain uses TRBV29-1 with TRBJ2-7; 7 nucleotides match TRBD1. V trimming: 4 bases; J trimming: 4 bases; junction bases outside the gene matches: 7. Germline V gene sequence: CDR1 SQVTM, CDR2 ANQGSEA. This CDR3 contains 13 residues. CDR3 protein: CSVVRGPKYEQYF. The CDR3 region has the DNA TGCAGCGTTGTGAGGGGGCCCAAGTACGAGCAGTACTTC.

This clone has just one count. This chain links TRBV2 with TRBJ2-1, with 8 nucleotides matching TRBD2. V gave up 7 bases and J gave up 8 bases; unmatched junction bases: 10. CDR1 is SNHLY, CDR2 FYNNEI, per germline. CDR3 length: 14 residues. The DNA of the CDR3 is TGTGCCAGCATACGGACTAGCTCGGTCGATGAGCAGTTCTTC. Translating it yields CASIRTSSVDEQFF.

This clone was found once. The rearrangement links TRBV4-3 to TRBJ1-1; 7 nucleotides line up with TRBD1. V shed 3 bases and J 4 bases; nucleotides not matched to a gene: 8. The germline gives CDR1 LGHNA, CDR2 YSLEER. The CDR3 has 15 residues. The DNA of the CDR3 is TGCGCCAGCAGCCACCAGGACCGGACAGGCACTGAAGCTTTCTTT. Translating gives CASSHQDRTGTEAFF.

The chain carries TRBV11-2 and TRBJ2-1, with 8 bases identical to TRBD2. This CDR3 contains 16 residues. V lost 2 bases and J lost 10; bases outside the gene matches: 13. The V gene's germline CDR1 is SGHAT and CDR2 FQNNGV. CDR3: CASSLSVGLGSLEQFF. The CDR3 DNA reads as TGTGCCAGCAGCTTAAGTGTGGGACTAGGAAGCCTGGAGCAGTTCTTC.

This sequence joins TRBV29-1 and TRBJ1-3, with TRBD1 matching over 7 bases. The CDR3 length is 13 residues. With V trimmed by 7 bases and J by 4 bases, 7 bases remained unmatched. CDR1 is SQVTM, CDR2 ANQGSEA, per germline. The CDR3 sequence: CSAGTGEGNTIYF. The DNA for the CDR3 is TGCAGCGCTGGAACAGGGGAAGGAAACACCATATATTTT.

This clone was seen once. The chain uses TRBV3-1 (or the pseudogene TRBV3-2) and TRBJ2-5, with TRBD1 matching 10 bases. The CDR3 covers 16 residues. The germline gives CDR1 LGHDT, CDR2 YNNKEL (reference sequence). V dropped 1 base and J dropped 4; count of bases not matched to a gene: 6. The CDR3 is CASSQVGTGVRETQYF. The CDR3 coding sequence is TGTGCCAGCAGCCAAGTTGGGACAGGGGTGAGAGAGACCCAGTACTTC.

V gene TRBV3-1 (or the pseudogene TRBV3-2) combines with J gene TRBJ2-7; 8 positions match TRBD1. The V gene's germline CDR1 is LGHDT and CDR2 YNNKEL (reference sequence). The CDR3 loop spans 14 amino acids. J was trimmed by 4 bases and V by 5 bases; bases with no gene match: 7. The CDR3 bases are TGTGCCAGCAGCGACAGGGGAAAAGAGTACGAGCAGTACTTC. Its protein is CASSDRGKEYEQYF.